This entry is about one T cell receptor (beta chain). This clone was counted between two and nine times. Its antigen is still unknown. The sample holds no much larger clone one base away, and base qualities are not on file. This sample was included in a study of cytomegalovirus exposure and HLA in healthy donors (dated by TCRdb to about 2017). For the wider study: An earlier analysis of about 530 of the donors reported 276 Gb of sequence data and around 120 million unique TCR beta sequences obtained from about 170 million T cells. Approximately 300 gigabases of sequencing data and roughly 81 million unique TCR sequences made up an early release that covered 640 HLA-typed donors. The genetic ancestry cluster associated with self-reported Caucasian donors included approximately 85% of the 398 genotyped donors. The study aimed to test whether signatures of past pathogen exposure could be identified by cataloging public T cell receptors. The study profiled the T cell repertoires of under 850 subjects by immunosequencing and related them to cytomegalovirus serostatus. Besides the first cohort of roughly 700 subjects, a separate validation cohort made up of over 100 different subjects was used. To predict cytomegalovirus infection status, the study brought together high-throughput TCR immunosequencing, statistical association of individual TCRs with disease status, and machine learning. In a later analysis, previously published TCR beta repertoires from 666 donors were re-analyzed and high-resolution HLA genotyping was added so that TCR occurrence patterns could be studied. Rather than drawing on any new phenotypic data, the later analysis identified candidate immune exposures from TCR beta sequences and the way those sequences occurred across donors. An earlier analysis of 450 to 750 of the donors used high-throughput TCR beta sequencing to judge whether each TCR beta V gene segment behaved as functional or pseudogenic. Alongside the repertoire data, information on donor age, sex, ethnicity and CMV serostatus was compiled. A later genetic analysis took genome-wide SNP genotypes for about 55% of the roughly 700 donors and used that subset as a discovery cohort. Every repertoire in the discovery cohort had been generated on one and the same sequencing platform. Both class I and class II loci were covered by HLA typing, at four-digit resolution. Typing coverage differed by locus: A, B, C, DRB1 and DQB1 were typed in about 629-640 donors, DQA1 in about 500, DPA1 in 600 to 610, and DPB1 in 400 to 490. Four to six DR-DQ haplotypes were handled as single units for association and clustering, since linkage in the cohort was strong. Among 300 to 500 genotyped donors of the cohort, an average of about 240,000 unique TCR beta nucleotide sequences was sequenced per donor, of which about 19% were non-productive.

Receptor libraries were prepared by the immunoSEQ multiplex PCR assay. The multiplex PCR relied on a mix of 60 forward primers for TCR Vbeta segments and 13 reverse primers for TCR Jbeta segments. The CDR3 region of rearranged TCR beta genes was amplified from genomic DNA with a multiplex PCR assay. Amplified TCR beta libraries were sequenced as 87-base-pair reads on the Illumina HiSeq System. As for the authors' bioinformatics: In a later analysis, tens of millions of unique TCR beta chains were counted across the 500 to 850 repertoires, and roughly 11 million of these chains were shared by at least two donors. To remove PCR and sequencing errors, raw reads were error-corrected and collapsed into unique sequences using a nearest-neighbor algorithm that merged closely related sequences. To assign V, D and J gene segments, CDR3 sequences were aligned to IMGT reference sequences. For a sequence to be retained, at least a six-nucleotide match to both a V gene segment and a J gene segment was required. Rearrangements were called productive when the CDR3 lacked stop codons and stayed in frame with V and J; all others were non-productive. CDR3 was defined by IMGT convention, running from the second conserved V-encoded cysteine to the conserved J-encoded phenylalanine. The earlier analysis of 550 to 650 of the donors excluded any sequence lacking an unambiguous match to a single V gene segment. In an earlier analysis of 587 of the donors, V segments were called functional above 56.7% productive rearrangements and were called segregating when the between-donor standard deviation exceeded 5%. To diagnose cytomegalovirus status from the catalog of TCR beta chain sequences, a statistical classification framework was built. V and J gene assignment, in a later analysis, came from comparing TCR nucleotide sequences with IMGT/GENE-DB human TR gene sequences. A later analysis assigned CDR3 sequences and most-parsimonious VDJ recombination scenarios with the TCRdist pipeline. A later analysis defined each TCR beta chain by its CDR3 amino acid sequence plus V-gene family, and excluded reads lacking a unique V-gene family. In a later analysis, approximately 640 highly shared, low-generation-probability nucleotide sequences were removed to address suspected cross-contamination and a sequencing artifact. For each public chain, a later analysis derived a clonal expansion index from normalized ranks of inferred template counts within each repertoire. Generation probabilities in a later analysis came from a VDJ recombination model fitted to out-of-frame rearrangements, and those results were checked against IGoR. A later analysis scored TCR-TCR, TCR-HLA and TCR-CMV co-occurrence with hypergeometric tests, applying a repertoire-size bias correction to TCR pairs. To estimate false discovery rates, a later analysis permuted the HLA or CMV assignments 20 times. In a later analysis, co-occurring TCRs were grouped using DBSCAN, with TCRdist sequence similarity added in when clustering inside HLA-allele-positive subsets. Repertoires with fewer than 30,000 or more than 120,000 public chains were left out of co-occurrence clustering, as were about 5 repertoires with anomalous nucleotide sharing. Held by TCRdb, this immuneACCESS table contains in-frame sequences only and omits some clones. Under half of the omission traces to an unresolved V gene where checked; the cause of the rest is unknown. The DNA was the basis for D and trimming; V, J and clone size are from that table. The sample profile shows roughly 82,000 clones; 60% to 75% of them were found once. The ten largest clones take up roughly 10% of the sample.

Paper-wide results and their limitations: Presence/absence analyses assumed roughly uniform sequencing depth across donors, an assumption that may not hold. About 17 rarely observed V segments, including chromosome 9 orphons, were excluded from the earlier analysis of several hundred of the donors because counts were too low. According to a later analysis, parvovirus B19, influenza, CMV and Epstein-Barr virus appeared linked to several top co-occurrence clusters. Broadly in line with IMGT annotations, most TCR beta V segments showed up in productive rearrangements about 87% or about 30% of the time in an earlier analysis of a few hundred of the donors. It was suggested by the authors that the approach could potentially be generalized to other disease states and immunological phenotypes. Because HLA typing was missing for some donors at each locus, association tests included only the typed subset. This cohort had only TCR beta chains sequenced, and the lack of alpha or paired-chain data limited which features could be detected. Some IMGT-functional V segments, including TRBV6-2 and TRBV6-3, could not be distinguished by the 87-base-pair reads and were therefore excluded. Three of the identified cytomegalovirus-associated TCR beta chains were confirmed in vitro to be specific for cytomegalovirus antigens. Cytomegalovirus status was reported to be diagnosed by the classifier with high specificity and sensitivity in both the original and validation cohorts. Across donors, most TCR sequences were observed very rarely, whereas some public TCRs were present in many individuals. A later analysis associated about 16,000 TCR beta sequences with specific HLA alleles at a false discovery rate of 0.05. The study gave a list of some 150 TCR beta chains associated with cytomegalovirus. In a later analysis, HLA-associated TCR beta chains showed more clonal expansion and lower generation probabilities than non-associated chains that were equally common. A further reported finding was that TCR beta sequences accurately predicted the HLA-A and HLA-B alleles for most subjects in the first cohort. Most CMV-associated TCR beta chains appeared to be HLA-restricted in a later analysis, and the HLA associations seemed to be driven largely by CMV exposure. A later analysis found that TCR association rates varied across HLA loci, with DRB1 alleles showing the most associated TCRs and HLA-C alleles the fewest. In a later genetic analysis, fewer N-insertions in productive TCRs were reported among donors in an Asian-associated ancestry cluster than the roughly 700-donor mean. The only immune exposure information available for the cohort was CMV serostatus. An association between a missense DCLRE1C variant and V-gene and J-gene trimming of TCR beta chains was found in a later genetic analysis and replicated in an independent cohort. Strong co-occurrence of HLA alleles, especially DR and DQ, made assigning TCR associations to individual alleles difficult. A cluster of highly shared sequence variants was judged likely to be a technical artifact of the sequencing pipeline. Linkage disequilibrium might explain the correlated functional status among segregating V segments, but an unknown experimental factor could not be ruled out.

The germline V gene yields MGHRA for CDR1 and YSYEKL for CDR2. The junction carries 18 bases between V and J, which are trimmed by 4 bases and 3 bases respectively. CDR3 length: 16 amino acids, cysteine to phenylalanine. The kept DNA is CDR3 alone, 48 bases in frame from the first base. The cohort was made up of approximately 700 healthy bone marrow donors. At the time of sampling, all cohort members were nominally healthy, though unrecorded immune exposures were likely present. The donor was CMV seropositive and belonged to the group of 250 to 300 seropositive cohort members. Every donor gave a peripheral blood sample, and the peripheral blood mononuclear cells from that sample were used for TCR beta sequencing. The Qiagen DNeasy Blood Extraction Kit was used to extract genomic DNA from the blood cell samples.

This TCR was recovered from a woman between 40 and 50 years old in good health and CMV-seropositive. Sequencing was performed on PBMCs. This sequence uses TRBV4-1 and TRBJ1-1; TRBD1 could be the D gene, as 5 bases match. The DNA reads TGCGCCAGCAGCCGACCCTGGGGGGGAAAGGACACTGAAGCTTTCTTT. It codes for CASSRPWGGKDTEAFF.